This T cell receptor (beta chain) was identified in a study of cytomegalovirus exposure and HLA in healthy donors. General study findings and limits: A highly shared variant cluster was judged a likely technical artifact. Reports credit the classifier with highly specific, highly sensitive diagnosis of cytomegalovirus status. A later analysis linked a missense DCLRE1C variant to TCR beta V- and J-gene trimming.

Researchers ran the PCR with 60 Vbeta and 13 Jbeta primers. Method: immunoSEQ multiplex PCR; TCRdb's copy keeps in-frame clones and lacks some. The repertoire holds roughly 140,000 clones, with around 84% as singletons. This clone was detected a few times. The antigen remains undetermined. Germline V gene sequence: CDR1 MNHNS, CDR2 SASEGT. V lost 6 bases and J lost 2, with 13 bases in between. CDR3 length: 15 residues. This sequence originates from a boy under 10 years old in good health and CMV-seronegative. The source material was PBMCs. The V and J genes are TRBV6-1 and TRBJ1-4; D not certain. The CDR3 region is CASSPFNVTNEKLFF. CDR3 nucleotides: TGTGCCAGCAGCCCTTTTAATGTGACTAATGAAAAACTGTTTTTT.